Listed here are 25 T cell receptor beta chains from one sample, sequenced in a study of T cells expressing NK-cell markers. TCRdb reprocessed the 5' RACE reads; each CDR3 protein has one entry and no DNA is given. The clone table shows around 550,000 distinct CDR3 sequences, with the ten largest holding approximately 3.5%. Sequencing used blood T cells: a sorted CD56 or NKG2C T cell subset, CD4+ or CD8+ T cells, or bulk PBMC T cells (not recorded which). Receptors were obtained from a young man in good health.

The chain combines TRBV27 with TRBJ2-1; TCRdb's assignment of TRBD1 cannot be checked, as there is no DNA. The CDR3 loop spans 14 amino acids. CDR1 MNHEY and CDR2 SMNVEV come from the germline V gene (reference sequence). The CDR3 sequence is CASSVILGGDEQFF.

The chain is built from TRBV20-1 and TRBJ2-5; TCRdb selects TRBD1, and the lack of DNA leaves this call unchecked. Germline V CDR1 and CDR2: DFQATT, SNEGSKA (reference sequence). This CDR3 spans 14 amino acids. CDR3 sequence: CSARVGGIRETQYF.

The CDR3 region is CASSYSTSGGYTEAFF. J is TRBJ1-1 and V is TRBV6-2 or TRBV6-3; the D call of TRBD1 rests on TCRdb alone, since no DNA is present to check it. CDR1 and CDR2 from the germline V gene are MNHEY and SVGEGT. CDR3 length: 16 amino acids.

The rearrangement uses TRBV5-5 and TRBJ2-2. Germline V gene data show CDR1 as SGHKS and CDR2 as YYEKEE (reference sequence). The CDR3 has 12 residues. CDR3 sequence: CASSAVLRELFF.

The CDR3 loop reads CASSLWVGEADTQYF. The genes are TRBV5-1 and TRBJ2-3; the TRBD1 assignment by TCRdb is unverifiable without DNA. CDR1 and CDR2 (germline): SGHRS, YFSETQ. CDR3 size: 15 residues.

The chain employs TRBV7-9 and TRBJ2-4; the TCRdb call, TRBD1, lacks DNA for checking. Germline V gives CDR1 SEHNR, CDR2 FQNEAQ (reference sequence). The CDR3 covers 15 residues. The CDR3: CASSFYGGAKNIQYF.

This chain links TRBV7-3 with TRBJ2-5. There are 13 residues in the CDR3. From germline, CDR1 is SGHTA and CDR2 FQGTGA. The CDR3 loop is CASSSGERETQYF.

This sequence joins TRBV5-1 and TRBJ2-1; the TRBD1 assignment by TCRdb is unverifiable without DNA. The germline CDR1 and CDR2 sequences are SGHRS and YFSETQ. The CDR3 is made up of 14 amino acids. Here the CDR3 reads CASSSGTVNNEQFF. Full variable domain (remainder filled in from reference TRBV5-1 and TRBJ2-1): KAGVTQTPRYLIKTRGQQVTLSCSPISGHRSVSWYQQTPGQGLQFLFEYFSETQRNKGNFPGRFSGRQFSNSRSEMNVSTLELGDSALYLCASSSGTVNNEQFFGPGTRLTVL.

This chain links TRBV5-1 with TRBJ1-2; TCRdb selects TRBD1, and the lack of DNA leaves this call unchecked. The CDR3 extends over 15 amino acids. The germline CDR1 and CDR2 sequences are SGHRS and YFSETQ. The CDR3 is CASSLAAGDIYGYTF.

This sequence joins TRBV18 and TRBJ2-3. From germline, CDR1 is KGHSH and CDR2 LQKENI. This CDR3 is built from 12 residues. CDR3 loop: CASSPLAGTQYF.

This chain links TRBV4-2 with TRBJ2-1; TCRdb's D call, TRBD2, is unchecked because there is no DNA. CDR1 and CDR2 from the germline V gene are LGHNA and YNFKEQ. CDR3 length: 16 residues. CDR3 sequence reads: CASSQEGGPFYNEQFF.

V is TRBV7-9 and J is TRBJ2-2; TCRdb's D call of TRBD1 is untestable without DNA. Germline CDR1 reads SEHNR; CDR2 reads FQNEAQ (reference sequence). The CDR3 sequence is 14 residues long. CDR3 in amino acids: CASSPTGHTGELFF.

V gene TRBV5-5 combines with J gene TRBJ2-1; the TRBD1 assignment by TCRdb is unverifiable without DNA. The germline V gene has CDR1 SGHKS and CDR2 YYEKEE (reference sequence). CDR3 length: 18 amino acids. CDR3 residues: CASSLRTGGALAYNEQFF.

The chain has TRBV29-1 and TRBJ1-1; the TCRdb D gene call, TRBD1, has no DNA to confirm it. Looked up from germline, CDR1 is SQVTM and CDR2 is ANQGSEA. This CDR3 region has 12 residues. The CDR3 here is CSFRTGGTEAFF.

The V call is TRBV12-3 or TRBV12-4, the J call TRBJ1-4; no DNA is available, so the TRBD1 call from TCRdb remains unchecked. CDR3 size: 14 residues. The CDR3 loop is CASWGWGVGEKLFF.

The rearrangement joins TRBV6-1 to TRBJ1-3. The CDR3 is made up of 14 amino acids. The V gene's germline CDR1 is MNHNS and CDR2 SASEGT. The chain's CDR3 is CASSEGTTRNTIYF.

The chain uses TRBV6-5 and TRBJ2-1; as DNA is missing, the TRBD1 call by TCRdb cannot be tested. Germline CDR1 is MNHEY and CDR2 is SVGAGI. The CDR3 loop spans 15 amino acids. The CDR3 loop is CASISTGGAHNEQFF.

This sequence joins TRBV5-1 and TRBJ2-1; TCRdb's D call of TRBD1 is untestable without DNA. There are 12 residues in the CDR3. Germline V gene lookup returns CDR1 SGHRS and CDR2 YFSETQ. CDR3 protein: CASSPDRGDAFF.

This chain uses TRBV2 with TRBJ2-7. This CDR3 region has 12 residues. The germline V gene has CDR1 SNHLY and CDR2 FYNNEI. CDR3 amino acids: CASSGNFYEQYF.

The chain is built from TRBV7-2 and TRBJ1-5; TCRdb lists TRBD1, though no DNA is available to test this call. Germline V gene lookup returns CDR1 SGHTA and CDR2 FQGNSA. This CDR3 is 16 amino acids long. The CDR3 here is CASSSMTGWDNQPQHF.

V and J are TRBV7-6 and TRBJ1-1. CDR3 length: 13 residues. CDR1 is SGHVS and CDR2 is FNYEAQ in the germline V gene. CDR3 sequence: CASSLVETSEAFF.

This chain joins TRBV2 and TRBJ1-1. The length of the CDR3 is 11 residues. Germline assignment: CDR1 SNHLY and CDR2 FYNNEI. CDR3: CASRSTSMAFF.

The rearrangement joins TRBV3-1 to TRBJ1-2; the TRBD1 assignment by TCRdb is unverifiable without DNA. The CDR3 runs 14 residues. The germline gives CDR1 LGHDT, CDR2 YNNKEL (reference sequence). CDR3 sequence reads: CASSRRGQDYGYTF.

This chain connects TRBV7-9 to TRBJ2-3. Germline V gene data show CDR1 as SEHNR and CDR2 as FQNEAQ (reference sequence). This CDR3 is built from 11 residues. This CDR3 reads CASLEADTQYF.

V and J are TRBV7-2 and TRBJ2-7; as DNA is missing, the TRBD1 call by TCRdb cannot be tested. Per germline, CDR1 SGHTA and CDR2 FQGNSA. CDR3 length equals 13 residues. The CDR3 spells CASTRDVGYEQYF.